This paragraph covers one T cell receptor (beta chain) sequence. It lacks a known antigen. No much larger clone exists at a distance of one base, and base qualities are not known. Collaborating institutions collected whole blood in K2EDTA tubes following their own protocols. For TCRbeta analysis, collaborators shipped samples in one of three forms: frozen whole blood, isolated PBMCs, or DNA extracted from either of those sample types. These data are taken from a study of blood T cell repertoires in COVID-19 (TCRdb year 2020). Broadly, across the study: The collaborator samples originated in the United States, Italy and Spain and spanned the acute and convalescent phases of COVID-19. The material from the prospective study consisted of cDNA or gDNA derived from T cells, B-cell-depleted T cells, or PBMCs. Subjects who had been exposed to COVID-19, were actively infected with it, or had recovered from it provided the deeply sampled blood TCRbeta repertoires that made up the dataset. A freely available public database, intended as a resource for researchers studying the immune response to SARS-CoV-2, is where the repertoires were released. The samples were drawn from the first 160 participants of the ongoing ImmuneRACE study and from 1,200 or so subjects provided by 6 global collaborators. Nearly every sample came with metadata listing a de-identified subject ID, COVID-19 status, age in years and sex. Where HLA class I and class II types were available, the types were taken from metadata supplied by the sample provider, not from assay-based typing. The paper as a whole reports these results and caveats: How much clinical and demographic metadata was included differed by source and by participant, and the metadata was provided uncurated.

TCRbeta CDR3 regions were amplified from genomic DNA using the immunoSEQ Assay, a bias-controlled multiplex PCR. As for the authors' bioinformatics: Nucleated cell counts per sample were estimated from amplification of reference gene primers within the assay. To quantify the absolute abundance of each unique TCRbeta CDR3 rearrangement, sequence reads were collapsed and filtered. For each sample, productive Simpson clonality was calculated by taking the square root of Simpson's diversity index across productive rearrangements. TCRdb re-hosts the immuneACCESS table, in-frame sequences only. Its copies lack some clones; in the studies checked, an unresolved V gene accounts for under half of them, and the cause for the rest is not known. The V and J calls and clone size come from that table; D and trimming were worked out from the DNA. For this sample the table gives around 110,000 clones, of which 65% to 80% were detected only once. The top ten constitute 4% to 5.5% of the sample.

From its cysteine to its phenylalanine, the CDR3 spans 15 amino acids. Only the CDR3 DNA stays, 45 bases, in frame from base 1. A distance of 14 bases separates the germline ends of V and J, which lose 0 bases and 8 bases respectively. Per the germline V gene, SGHTA is the CDR1 and FQGNSA is the CDR2. The sequence was collected from a man aged 65 to 79 with acute or convalescent COVID-19. The material sequenced was peripheral blood. The chain employs TRBV7-2 and TRBJ2-4; confidence is insufficient to name the D gene. The DNA reads TGTGCCAGCAGCTTAGCTAGAGCTGTTGGAGACATTCAGTACTTC. This is translated as CASSLARAVGDIQYF. The CDR3 plus the reference TRBV7-2 and TRBJ2-4 genes for the other parts give the full variable domain: GAGVSQSPSNKVTEKGKDVELRCDPISGHTALYWYRQSLGQGLEFLIYFQGNSAPDKSGLPSDRFSAERTGGSVSTLTIQRTQQEDSAVYLCASSLARAVGDIQYFGAGTRLSVL.